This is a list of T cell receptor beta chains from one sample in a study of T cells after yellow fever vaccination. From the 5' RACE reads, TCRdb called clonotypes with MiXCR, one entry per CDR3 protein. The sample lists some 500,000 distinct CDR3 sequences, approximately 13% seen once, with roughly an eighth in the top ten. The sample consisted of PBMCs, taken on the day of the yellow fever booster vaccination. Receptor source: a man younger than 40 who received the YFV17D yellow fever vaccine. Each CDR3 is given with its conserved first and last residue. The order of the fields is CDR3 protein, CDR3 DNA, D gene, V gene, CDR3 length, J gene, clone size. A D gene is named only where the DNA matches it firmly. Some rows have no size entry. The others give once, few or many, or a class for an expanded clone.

CASIETGGYGYTF | TGCGCCAGCATTGAGACAGGGGGGTATGGCTACACCTTC | TRBD1 | TRBV10-2 | 13 | TRBJ1-2 | NA
CASSLSAGGRHEQFF | TGTGCCAGCAGCTTAAGTGCGGGAGGGCGCCATGAGCAGTTCTTC | TRBD2 | TRBV7-2 | 15 | TRBJ2-1 | NA
CASSFRQGNGGYTF | TGTGCCAGCAGTTTTCGACAGGGAAACGGGGGCTACACCTTC | TRBD1 | TRBV27 | 14 | TRBJ1-2 | few
CASSWGRSNTEAFF | TGTGCCAGCTCATGGGGACGGTCGAACACTGAAGCTTTCTTT | NA | TRBV28 | 14 | TRBJ1-1 | NA
CASSGTPSGINEQYF | TGTGCCAGCAGTGGAACTCCTAGCGGGATCAACGAGCAGTACTTC | TRBD2 | TRBV6-1 | 15 | TRBJ2-7 | few
CATSSSGSYEQYF | TGTGCCACCAGTTCTAGCGGGAGCTACGAGCAGTACTTC | TRBD2 | TRBV24-1 | 13 | TRBJ2-7 | NA
CASSLVRLASFFSYNEQFF | TGTGCCAGCAGCTTAGTGCGGCTAGCGAGTTTCTTCTCCTACAATGAGCAGTTCTTC | NA | TRBV11-1 | 19 | TRBJ2-1 | NA
CASSPGGLAGGETQYF | TGTGCCAGCAGCCCCGGCGGGCTAGCGGGAGGAGAGACCCAGTACTTC | TRBD2 | TRBV3-1 | 16 | TRBJ2-5 | many
CSARGDTGYGYTF | TGCAGTGCTAGAGGGGACACCGGCTATGGCTACACCTTC | NA | TRBV20-1 | 13 | TRBJ1-2 | NA
CASSSHPRDSNQPQHF | TGCGCCAGCAGCTCTCACCCACGGGATAGCAATCAGCCCCAGCATTTT | NA | TRBV5-1 | 16 | TRBJ1-5 | few
CASRVRDETQYF | TGTGCCAGCAGGGTCCGGGACGAAACGCAGTATTTT | NA | TRBV7-9 | 12 | TRBJ2-3 | few
CASSWRWGRGSSGANVLNF | NA | NA | TRBV12-3/TRBV12-4 | 19 | TRBJ2-6 | few
CASSVALGTSGSLNEQFF | TGTGCCAGCAGCGTAGCACTCGGGACTAGCGGGAGTTTGAATGAGCAGTTCTTC | TRBD2 | TRBV9 | 18 | TRBJ2-1 | NA
CATSDHELGEQYF | TGTGCCACCAGTGACCATGAGTTGGGAGAGCAGTACTTC | NA | TRBV24-1 | 13 | TRBJ2-7 | NA
CRAIRSSYNEQFF | TGCAGGGCTATAAGGAGCTCCTACAATGAGCAGTTCTTC | NA | TRBV20-1 | 13 | TRBJ2-1 | NA
CASSFKEAPRQYF | TGTGCCAGCAGTTTTAAGGAAGCACCAAGGCAGTACTTC | NA | TRBV12-3/TRBV12-4 | 13 | TRBJ2-7 | few
CATSDYRREDEQFF | TGTGCCACCAGTGATTACCGGCGGGAGGATGAGCAGTTCTTC | TRBD2 | TRBV24-1 | 14 | TRBJ2-1 | few
CSAKGGVTQYF | TGCAGTGCTAAGGGGGGGGTCACGCAGTATTTT | NA | TRBV20-1 | 11 | TRBJ2-3 | NA
CASSFNGVSGNTIYF | TGTGCCAGCAGCTTTAATGGGGTCTCTGGAAACACCATATATTTT | NA | TRBV7-2 | 15 | TRBJ1-3 | NA
CASTDDSGFGSGYTF | TGTGCCAGCACCGACGACAGCGGGTTCGGGAGCGGCTACACCTTC | NA | TRBV6-1 | 15 | TRBJ1-2 | NA
CAISDRTEAFF | TGTGCCATCAGTGATCGGACTGAAGCTTTCTTT | NA | TRBV10-3 | 11 | TRBJ1-1 | NA
CATSRDPASGYTF | TGTGCCACCAGCAGAGATCCGGCGAGTGGCTACACCTTC | NA | TRBV15 | 13 | TRBJ1-2 | many
CASSSDGASREQYF | TGCGCCAGCAGCTCCGACGGGGCTTCTCGGGAGCAGTACTTC | NA | TRBV5-1 | 14 | TRBJ2-7 | few
CATGERTLNTGELFF | TGTGCCACCGGCGAGCGGACCCTGAACACCGGGGAGCTGTTTTTT | NA | TRBV10-3 | 15 | TRBJ2-2 | NA
CASSLAAGVANEQFF | TGTGCCAGCAGCTTAGCGGCAGGGGTAGCGAATGAGCAGTTCTTC | NA | TRBV7-2 | 15 | TRBJ2-1 | NA
CASSSGTANEKLFF | TGTGCCAGCAGTTCCGGGACAGCTAATGAAAAACTGTTTTTT | TRBD1 | TRBV12-3/TRBV12-4 | 14 | TRBJ1-4 | many
CASSSVYGLAGVYNEQFF | TGCGCCAGCAGCAGCGTCTATGGACTAGCGGGGGTTTACAATGAGCAGTTCTTC | TRBD2 | TRBV5-1 | 18 | TRBJ2-1 | NA
CASSEYRLAGGRLYEQYF | TGCGCCAGCAGTGAGTACAGACTAGCGGGAGGGCGATTGTACGAGCAGTACTTC | TRBD2 | TRBV10-1 | 18 | TRBJ2-7 | NA
CASSETDRATYNEQFF | TGTGCCAGCAGTGAAACCGACAGAGCTACCTACAATGAGCAGTTCTTC | NA | TRBV25-1 | 16 | TRBJ2-1 | NA